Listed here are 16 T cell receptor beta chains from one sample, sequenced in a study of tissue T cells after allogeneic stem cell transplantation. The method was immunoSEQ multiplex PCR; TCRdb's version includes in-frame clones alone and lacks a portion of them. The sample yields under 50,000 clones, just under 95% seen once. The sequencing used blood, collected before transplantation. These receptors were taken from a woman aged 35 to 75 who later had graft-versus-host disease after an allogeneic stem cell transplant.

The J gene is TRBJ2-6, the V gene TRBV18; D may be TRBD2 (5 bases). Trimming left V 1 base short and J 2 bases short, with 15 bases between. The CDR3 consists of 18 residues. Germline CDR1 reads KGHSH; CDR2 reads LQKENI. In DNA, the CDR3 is TGTGCCAGCTCACCACTTTTGGGGAGTAGCACTGGGGCCAACGTCCTGACTTTC. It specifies CASSPLLGSSTGANVLTF.

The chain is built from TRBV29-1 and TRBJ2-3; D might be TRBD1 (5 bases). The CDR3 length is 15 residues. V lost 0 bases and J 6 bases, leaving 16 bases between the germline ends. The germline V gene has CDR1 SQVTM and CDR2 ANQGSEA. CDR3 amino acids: CSVEDWGPQEDTQYF. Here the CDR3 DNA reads TGCAGCGTTGAAGATTGGGGCCCCCAGGAGGATACGCAGTATTTT.

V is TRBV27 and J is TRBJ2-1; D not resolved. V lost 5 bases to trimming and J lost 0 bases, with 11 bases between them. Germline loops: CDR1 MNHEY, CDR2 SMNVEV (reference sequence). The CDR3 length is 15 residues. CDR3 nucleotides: TGTGCCAGCAGTCCTAAACCCGACTCCTACAATGAGCAGTTCTTC. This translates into CASSPKPDSYNEQFF.

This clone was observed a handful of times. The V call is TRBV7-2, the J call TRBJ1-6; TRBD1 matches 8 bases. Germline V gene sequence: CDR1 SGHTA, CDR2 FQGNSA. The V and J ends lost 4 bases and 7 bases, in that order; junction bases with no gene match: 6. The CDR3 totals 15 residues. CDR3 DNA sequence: TGTGCCAGCAGCTCACAGAGGACAGGGAATTCACCCCTCCACTTT. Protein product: CASSSQRTGNSPLHF.

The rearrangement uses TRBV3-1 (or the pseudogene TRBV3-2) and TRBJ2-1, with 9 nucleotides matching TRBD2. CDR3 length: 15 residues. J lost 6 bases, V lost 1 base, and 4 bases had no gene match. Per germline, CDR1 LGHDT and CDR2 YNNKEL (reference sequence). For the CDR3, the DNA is TGTGCCAGCAGCCAAGGACTAGCGGTCTTCAATGAGCAGTTCTTC. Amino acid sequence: CASSQGLAVFNEQFF.

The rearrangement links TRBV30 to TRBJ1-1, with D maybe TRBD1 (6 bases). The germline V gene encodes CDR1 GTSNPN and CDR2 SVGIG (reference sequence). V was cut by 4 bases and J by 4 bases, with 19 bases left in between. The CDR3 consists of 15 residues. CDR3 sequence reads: CAWNSDRSSGTEAFF. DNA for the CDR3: TGTGCCTGGAATTCTGACAGGTCTTCGGGCACTGAAGCTTTCTTT.

The CDR3 bases are TGTGCCAGCAGCTTGGCCCTGACTAGCGGGAGTGGGAACACCGGGGAGCTGTTTTTT. This translates into CASSLALTSGSGNTGELFF. This chain connects TRBV5-8 to TRBJ2-2; TRBD2 agrees at 12 bases. The V gene's germline CDR1 is SGHTS and CDR2 YDEGEE. Unmatched junction bases numbered 7, after V lost 0 bases and J lost 1 base. The CDR3 is made up of 19 amino acids.

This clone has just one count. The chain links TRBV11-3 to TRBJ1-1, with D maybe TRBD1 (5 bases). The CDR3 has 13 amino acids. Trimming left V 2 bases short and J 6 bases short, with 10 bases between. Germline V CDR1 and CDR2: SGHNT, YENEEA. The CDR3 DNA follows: TGTGCCAGCAGCTTAAGGGGTGGTGCTGAAGCTTTCTTT. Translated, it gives CASSLRGGAEAFF.

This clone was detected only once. The CDR3 protein is CASSGRKATYNEQFF. The DNA of the CDR3 is TGTGCCAGTAGTGGAAGGAAGGCCACCTACAATGAGCAGTTCTTC. V and J are TRBV19 and TRBJ2-1; unclear D gene. The CDR3 extends over 15 amino acids. Per the germline V gene, CDR1 is LNHDA and CDR2 is SQIVND (reference sequence). V gave up 5 bases and J gave up 2 bases, with 13 bases separating them.

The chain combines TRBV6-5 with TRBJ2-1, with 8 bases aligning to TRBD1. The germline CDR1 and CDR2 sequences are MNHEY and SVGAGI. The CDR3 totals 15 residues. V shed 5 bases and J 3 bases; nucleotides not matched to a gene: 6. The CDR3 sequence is CASSHDRGDYNEQFF. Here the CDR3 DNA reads TGTGCCAGCAGTCACGACAGGGGCGACTACAATGAGCAGTTCTTC.

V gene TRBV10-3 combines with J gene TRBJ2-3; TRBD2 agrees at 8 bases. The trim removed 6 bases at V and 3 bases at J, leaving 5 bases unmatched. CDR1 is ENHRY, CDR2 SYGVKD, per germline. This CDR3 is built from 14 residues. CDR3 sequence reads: CAIRGLVPTDTQYF. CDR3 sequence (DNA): TGTGCCATCAGGGGACTAGTACCAACAGATACGCAGTATTTT.

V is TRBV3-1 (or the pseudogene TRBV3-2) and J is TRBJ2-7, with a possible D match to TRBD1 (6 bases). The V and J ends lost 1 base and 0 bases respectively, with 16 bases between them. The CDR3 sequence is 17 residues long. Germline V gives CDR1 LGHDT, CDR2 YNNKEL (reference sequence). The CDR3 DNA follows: TGTGCCAGCAGCCAAGTAGGGCCGGGACACCCCTCCTACGAGCAGTACTTC. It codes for CASSQVGPGHPSYEQYF.

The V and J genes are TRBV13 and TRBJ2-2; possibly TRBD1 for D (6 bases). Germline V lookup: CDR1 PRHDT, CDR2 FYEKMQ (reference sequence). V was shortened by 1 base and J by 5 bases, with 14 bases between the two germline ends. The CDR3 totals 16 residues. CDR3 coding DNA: TGTGCCAGCAGCTTAGCTGGACAGCCATTAACCGGGGAGCTGTTTTTT. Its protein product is CASSLAGQPLTGELFF.

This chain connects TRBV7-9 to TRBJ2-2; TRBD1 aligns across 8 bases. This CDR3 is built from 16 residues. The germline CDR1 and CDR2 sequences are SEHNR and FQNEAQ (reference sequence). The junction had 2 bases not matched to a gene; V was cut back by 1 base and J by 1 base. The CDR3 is CASSLGGTGNTGELFF. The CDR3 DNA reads TGTGCCAGCAGCTTAGGCGGGACAGGGAACACCGGGGAGCTGTTTTTT.

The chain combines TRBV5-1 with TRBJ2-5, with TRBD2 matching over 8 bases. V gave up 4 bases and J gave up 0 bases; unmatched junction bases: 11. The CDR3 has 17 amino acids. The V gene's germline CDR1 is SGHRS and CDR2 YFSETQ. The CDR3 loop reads CASSPAGGSLYQETQYF. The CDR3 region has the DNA TGCGCCAGCAGCCCCGCGGGAGGCTCCTTGTACCAAGAGACCCAGTACTTC.

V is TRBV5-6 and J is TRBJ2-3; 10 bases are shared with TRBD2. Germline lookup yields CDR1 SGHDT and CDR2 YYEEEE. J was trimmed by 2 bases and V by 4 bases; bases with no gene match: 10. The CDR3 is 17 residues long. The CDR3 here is CASSQKLAGVLTDTQYF. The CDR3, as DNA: TGTGCCAGCAGCCAGAAGCTAGCGGGGGTCCTCACAGATACGCAGTATTTT.